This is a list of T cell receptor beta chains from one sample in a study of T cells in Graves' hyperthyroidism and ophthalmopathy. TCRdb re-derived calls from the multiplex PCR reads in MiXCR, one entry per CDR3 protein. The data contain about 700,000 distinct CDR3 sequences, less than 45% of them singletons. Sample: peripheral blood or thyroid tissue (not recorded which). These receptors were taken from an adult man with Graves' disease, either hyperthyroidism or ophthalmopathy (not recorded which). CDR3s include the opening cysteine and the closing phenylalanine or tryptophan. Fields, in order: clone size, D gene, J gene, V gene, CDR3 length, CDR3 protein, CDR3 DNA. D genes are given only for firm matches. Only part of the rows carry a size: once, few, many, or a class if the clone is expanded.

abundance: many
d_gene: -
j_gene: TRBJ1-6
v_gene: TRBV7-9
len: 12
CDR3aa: CASSDPDSPLHF
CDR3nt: TGTGCCAGCAGCGACCCCGATTCACCCCTCCACTTT

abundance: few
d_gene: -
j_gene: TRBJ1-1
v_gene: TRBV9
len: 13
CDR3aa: CASSPVLGGEAFF
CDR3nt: TGTGCCAGCAGCCCAGTCCTTGGGGGGGAAGCTTTCTTT

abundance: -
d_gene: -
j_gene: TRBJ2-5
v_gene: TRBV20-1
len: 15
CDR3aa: CSVLGKGRNQETQYF
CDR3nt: TGCAGTGTACTCGGAAAGGGACGGAACCAAGAGACCCAGTACTTC

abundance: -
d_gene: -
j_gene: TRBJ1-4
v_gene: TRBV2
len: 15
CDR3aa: CASSVDCYSNEKLFF
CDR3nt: TGTGCCAGCAGTGTGGACTGTTATTCTAATGAAAAACTGTTTTTT

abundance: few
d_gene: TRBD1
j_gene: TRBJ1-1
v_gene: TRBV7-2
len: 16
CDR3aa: CASSHVDRVLGTEAFF
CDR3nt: TGTGCCAGCAGCCATGTGGACAGGGTTTTAGGCACTGAAGCTTTCTTT

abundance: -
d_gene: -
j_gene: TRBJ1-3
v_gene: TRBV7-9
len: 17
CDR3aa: CASSSNRRGSGGNTIYF
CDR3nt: TGTGCCAGCAGCTCCAATCGGAGGGGTTCGGGTGGAAACACCATATATTTT

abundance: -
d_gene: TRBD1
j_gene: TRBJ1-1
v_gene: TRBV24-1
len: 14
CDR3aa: CARRPGQMNTEAFF
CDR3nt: TGTGCTAGGAGGCCGGGACAGATGAACACTGAAGCTTTCTTT

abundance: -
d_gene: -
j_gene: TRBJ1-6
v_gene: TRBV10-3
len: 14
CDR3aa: CAISATGTMSPLHF
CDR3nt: TGTGCCATCAGTGCTACCGGGACCATGTCACCCCTCCACTTT

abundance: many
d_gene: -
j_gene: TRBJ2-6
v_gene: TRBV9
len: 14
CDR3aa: CASSVVAGANVLTF
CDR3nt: TGTGCCAGCAGCGTAGTGGCTGGGGCCAACGTCCTGACTTTC

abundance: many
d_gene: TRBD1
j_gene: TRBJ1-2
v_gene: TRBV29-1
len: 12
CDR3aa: CSVEDRGLGYTF
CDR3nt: TGCAGCGTTGAAGACAGGGGGCTCGGCTACACCTTC

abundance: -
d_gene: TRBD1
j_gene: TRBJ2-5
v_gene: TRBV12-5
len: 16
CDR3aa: CASGPAGQESQETQYF
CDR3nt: TGTGCTAGTGGCCCCGCCGGACAGGAAAGCCAAGAGACCCAGTACTTC

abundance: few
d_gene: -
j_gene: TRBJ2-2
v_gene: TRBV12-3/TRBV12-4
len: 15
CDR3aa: CASSSGTRNTGELFF
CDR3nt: TGTGCCAGCAGTTCCGGGACAAGGAACACCGGGGAGCTGTTTTTT

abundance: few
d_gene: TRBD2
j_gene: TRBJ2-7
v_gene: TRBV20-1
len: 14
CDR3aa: CSARGGLAGGEQYF
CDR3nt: TGCAGTGCTAGAGGGGGCCTTGCGGGGGGTGAGCAGTACTTC

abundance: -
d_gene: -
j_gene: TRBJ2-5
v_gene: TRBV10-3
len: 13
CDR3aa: CAISGHWQETQYF
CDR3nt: TGTGCCATCAGTGGACACTGGCAAGAGACCCAGTACTTC

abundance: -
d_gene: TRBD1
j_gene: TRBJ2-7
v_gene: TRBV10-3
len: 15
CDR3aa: CASSYERTGGSEQYF
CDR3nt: TGTGCCAGCAGTTACGAAAGGACAGGGGGCTCCGAGCAGTACTTC

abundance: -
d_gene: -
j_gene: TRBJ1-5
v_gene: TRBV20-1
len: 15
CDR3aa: CSARRTLSGNQPQHF
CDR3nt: TGCAGTGCTCGCCGGACGCTCTCGGGCAATCAGCCCCAGCATTTT

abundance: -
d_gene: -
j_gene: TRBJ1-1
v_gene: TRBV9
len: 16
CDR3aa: CASSVDGQGYGTEAFF
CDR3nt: TGTGCCAGCAGCGTAGACGGGCAGGGTTATGGCACTGAAGCTTTCTTT

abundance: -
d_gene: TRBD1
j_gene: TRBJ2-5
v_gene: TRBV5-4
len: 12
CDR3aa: CASSLQGRNQYF
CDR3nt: TGTGCCAGCAGCTTACAGGGGCGGAATCAGTACTTC

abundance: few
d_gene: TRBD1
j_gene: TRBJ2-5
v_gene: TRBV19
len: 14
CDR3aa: CASSIPGQGETQYF
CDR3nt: TGTGCCAGTAGTATACCCGGACAGGGAGAGACCCAGTACTTC

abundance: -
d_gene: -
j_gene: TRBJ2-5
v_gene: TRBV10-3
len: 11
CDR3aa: CASSKDQPQYF
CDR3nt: TGTGCCAGCAGTAAGGATCAGCCCCAGTACTTC

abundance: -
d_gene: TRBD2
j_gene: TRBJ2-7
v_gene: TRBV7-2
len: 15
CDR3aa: CASSVLTSGAYEQYF
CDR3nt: TGTGCCAGCAGCGTACTGACTAGCGGCGCCTACGAGCAGTACTTC

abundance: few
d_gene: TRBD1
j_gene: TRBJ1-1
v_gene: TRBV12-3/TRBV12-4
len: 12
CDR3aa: CASSLTGAGAFF
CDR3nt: TGTGCCAGCAGTTTAACAGGGGCTGGAGCTTTCTTT

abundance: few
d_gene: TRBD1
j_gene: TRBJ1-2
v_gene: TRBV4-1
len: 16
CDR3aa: CASSQPRDRGGVRYTF
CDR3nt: TGCGCCAGCAGCCAACCTCGGGACAGGGGTGGAGTGCGCTACACCTTC

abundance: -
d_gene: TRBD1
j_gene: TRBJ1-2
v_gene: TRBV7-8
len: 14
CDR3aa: CASSPPGTGEEDTF
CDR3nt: TGTGCCAGCAGTCCGCCCGGGACAGGGGAGGAGGACACCTTC

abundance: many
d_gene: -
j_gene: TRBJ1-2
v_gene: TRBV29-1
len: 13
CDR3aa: CSVDRGVGVGYTF
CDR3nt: TGCAGCGTTGACCGGGGAGTGGGAGTTGGCTACACCTTC

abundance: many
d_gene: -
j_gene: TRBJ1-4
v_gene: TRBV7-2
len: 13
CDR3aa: CASSPDSHEKLFF
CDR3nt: TGTGCCAGCAGCCCGGACAGTCACGAAAAACTGTTTTTT

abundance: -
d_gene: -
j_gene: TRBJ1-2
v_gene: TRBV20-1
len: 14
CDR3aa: CSARDQDGVRGYTF
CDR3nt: TGCAGTGCTAGAGACCAGGACGGAGTGAGGGGCTACACCTTC

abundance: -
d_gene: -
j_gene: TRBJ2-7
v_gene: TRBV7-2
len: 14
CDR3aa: CASRGARAAYEQYF
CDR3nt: TGTGCCAGCAGAGGGGCTCGGGCTGCCTACGAGCAGTACTTC

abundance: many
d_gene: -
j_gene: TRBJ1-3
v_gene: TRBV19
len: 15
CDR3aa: CASSTGTASGNTIYF
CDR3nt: TGTGCCAGTAGTACAGGGACGGCTTCTGGAAACACCATATATTTT

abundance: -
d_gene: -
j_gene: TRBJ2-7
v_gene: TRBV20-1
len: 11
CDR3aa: CSAPRVYEQYF
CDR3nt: TGCAGTGCTCCACGGGTTTACGAGCAGTACTTC

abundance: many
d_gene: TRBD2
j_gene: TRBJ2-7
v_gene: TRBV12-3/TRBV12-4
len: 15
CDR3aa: CASSKTGTSAYEQYF
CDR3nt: TGTGCCAGCAGCAAGACCGGGACTAGCGCCTACGAGCAGTACTTC

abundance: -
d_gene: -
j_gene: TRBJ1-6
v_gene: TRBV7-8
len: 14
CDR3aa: CASSLAAGNSPLHF
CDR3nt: TGTGCCAGCAGCTTGGCCGCGGGCAATTCACCCCTCCACTTT

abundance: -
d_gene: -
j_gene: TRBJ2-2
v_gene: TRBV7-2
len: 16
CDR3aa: CASSFYRAVNTGELYF
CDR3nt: TGTGCCAGCAGCTTCTACAGGGCGGTGAACACCGGGGAGCTGTACTTC

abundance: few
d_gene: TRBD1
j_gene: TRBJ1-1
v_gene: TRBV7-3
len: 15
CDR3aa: CASSLNPGGNTEAFF
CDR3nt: TGTGCCAGCAGCTTAAATCCAGGGGGGAACACTGAAGCTTTCTTT

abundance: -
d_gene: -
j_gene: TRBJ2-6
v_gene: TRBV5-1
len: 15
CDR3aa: CASSLEGPGANGLTF
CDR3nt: TGCGCCAGCAGCTTGGAGGGGCCAGGGGCCAACGGCCTGACTTTC

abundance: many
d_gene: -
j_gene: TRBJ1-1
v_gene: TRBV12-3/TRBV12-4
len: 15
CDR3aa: CASSLQGGGGTEAFF
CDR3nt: TGTGCCAGCAGTTTACAGGGTGGAGGCGGTACTGAAGCTTTCTTT

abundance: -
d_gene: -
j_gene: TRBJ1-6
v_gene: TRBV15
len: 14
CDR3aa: CATSSLGGGSPLHF
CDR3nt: TGTGCCACCAGCAGCTTGGGGGGAGGTTCACCCCTCCACTTT

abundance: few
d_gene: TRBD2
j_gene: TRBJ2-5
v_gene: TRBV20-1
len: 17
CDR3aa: CSARDAVSGGMRETQYF
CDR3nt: TGCAGTGCTAGAGATGCGGTTAGCGGGGGGATGAGAGAGACCCAGTACTTC

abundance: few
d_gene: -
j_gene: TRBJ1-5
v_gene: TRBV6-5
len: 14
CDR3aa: CASRSGTGVNPQHF
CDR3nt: TGTGCCAGCAGGTCCGGGACGGGGGTAAACCCCCAGCATTTT

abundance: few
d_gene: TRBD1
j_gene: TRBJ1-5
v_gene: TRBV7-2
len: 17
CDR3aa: CASSLGQGGPSNQPQHF
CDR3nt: TGTGCCAGCAGCTTAGGCCAGGGGGGACCTAGCAATCAGCCCCAGCATTTT

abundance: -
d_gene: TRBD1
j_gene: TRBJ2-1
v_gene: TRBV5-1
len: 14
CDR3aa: CASSLATGGGEQFF
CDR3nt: TGCGCCAGCAGCTTGGCCACAGGGGGCGGTGAGCAGTTCTTC

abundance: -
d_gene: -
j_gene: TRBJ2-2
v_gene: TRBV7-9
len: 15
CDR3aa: CASSYGRMGAGELFF
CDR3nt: TGTGCCAGCAGCTATGGGAGGATGGGGGCCGGGGAGCTGTTTTTT

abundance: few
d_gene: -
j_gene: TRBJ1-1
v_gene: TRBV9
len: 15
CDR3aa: CASSVGGGSGTEAFF
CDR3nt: TGTGCCAGCAGCGTAGGGGGGGGGTCGGGCACTGAAGCTTTCTTT

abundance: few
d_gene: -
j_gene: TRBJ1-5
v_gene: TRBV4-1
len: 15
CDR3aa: CASSQGQTLNQPQHF
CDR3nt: TGCGCCAGCAGCCAAGGTCAGACACTGAATCAGCCCCAGCATTTT

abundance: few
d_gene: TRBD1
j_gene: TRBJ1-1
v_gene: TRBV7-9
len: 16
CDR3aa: CASSLPGTGLNTEAFF
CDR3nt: TGTGCCAGCAGCCTCCCCGGGACAGGCCTGAACACTGAAGCTTTCTTT

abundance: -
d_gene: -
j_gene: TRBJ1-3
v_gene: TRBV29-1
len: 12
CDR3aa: CSIKYSGNTLYF
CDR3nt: TGCAGCATCAAATACTCTGGAAACACCTTATATTTT

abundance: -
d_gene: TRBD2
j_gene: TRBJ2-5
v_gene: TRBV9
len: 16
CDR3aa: CASSVPPAGVGETQYF
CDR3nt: TGTGCCAGCAGTGTTCCCCCAGCGGGAGTGGGTGAGACCCAGTACTTC

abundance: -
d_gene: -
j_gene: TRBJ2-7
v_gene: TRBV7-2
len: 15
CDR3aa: CASSFRDKRFYEQYF
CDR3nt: TGTGCCAGCAGCTTCCGGGACAAACGCTTCTACGAGCAGTACTTC

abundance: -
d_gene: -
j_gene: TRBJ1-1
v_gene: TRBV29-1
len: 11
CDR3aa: CSVVSGTKAFF
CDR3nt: TGCAGCGTTGTTTCAGGGACAAAAGCTTTCTTT

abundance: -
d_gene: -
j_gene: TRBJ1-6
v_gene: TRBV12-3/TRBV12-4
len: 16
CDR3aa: CASSLELRARHSPLHF
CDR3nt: TGTGCCAGCAGTTTAGAATTGAGGGCTAGGCATTCACCCCTCCACTTT

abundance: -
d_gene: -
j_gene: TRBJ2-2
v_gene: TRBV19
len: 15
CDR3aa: CASSPTGQNTGELFF
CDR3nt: TGTGCCAGTAGTCCGACGGGGCAGAACACCGGGGAGCTGTTTTTT

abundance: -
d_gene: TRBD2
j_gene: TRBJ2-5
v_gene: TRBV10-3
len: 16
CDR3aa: CAISESKASGGETQYF
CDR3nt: TGTGCCATCAGTGAGTCGAAGGCTAGCGGGGGAGAGACCCAGTACTTC

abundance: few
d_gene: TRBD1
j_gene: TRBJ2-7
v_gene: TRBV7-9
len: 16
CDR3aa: CASSSFSGQGPYEQYF
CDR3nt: TGTGCCAGCAGCTCATTTAGTGGACAGGGGCCCTACGAGCAGTACTTC

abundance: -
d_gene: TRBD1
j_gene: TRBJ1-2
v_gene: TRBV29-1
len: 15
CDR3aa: CSVRDRGRWSYGYTF
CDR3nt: TGCAGCGTCCGGGACAGGGGGCGGTGGAGCTATGGCTACACCTTC

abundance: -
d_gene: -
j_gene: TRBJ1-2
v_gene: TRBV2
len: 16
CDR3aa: CASDTRIDTGIGGYTF
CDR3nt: TGTGCCAGCGACACCCGAATAGATACAGGGATAGGCGGCTACACCTTC

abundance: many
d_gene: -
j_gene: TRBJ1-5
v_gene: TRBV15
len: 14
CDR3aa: CATSRDKGEQPQHF
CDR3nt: TGTGCCACCAGCAGAGATAAGGGAGAGCAGCCCCAGCATTTT

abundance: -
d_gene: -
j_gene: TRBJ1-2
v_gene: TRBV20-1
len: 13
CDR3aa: CSASRRENYGYTF
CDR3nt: TGCAGTGCTTCCCGGAGAGAGAACTATGGCTACACCTTC

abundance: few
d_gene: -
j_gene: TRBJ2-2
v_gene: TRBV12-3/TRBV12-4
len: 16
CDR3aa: CASSLASGGGTGELFF
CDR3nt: TGTGCCAGCAGTTTAGCGAGTGGGGGTGGGACCGGGGAGCTGTTTTTT

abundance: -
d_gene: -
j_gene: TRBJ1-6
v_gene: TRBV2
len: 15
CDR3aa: CASSDWQGRVSPLHF
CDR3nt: TGTGCCAGCAGTGATTGGCAGGGGAGAGTTTCACCCCTCCACTTT